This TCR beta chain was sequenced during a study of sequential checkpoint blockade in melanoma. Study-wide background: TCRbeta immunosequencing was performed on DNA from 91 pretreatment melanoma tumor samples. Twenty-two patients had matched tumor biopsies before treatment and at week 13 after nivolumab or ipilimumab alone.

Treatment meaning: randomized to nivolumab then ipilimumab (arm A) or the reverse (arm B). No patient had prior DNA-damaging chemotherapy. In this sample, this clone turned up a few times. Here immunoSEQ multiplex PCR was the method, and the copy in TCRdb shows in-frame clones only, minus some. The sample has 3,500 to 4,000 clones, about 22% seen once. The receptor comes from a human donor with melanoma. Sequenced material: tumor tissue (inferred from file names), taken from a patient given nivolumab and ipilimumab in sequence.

The CDR3 DNA follows: TGTGCCAGTAGTCGACAGGGGAGGAATGAGCAGTTCTTC. Its protein is CASSRQGRNEQFF. This chain joins TRBV19 and TRBJ2-1, with 8 positions matching TRBD1. The junction had 4 bases not matched to a gene; V was cut back by 5 bases and J by 7 bases. The CDR3 runs to 13 residues. Per germline, CDR1 LNHDA and CDR2 SQIVND (reference sequence).